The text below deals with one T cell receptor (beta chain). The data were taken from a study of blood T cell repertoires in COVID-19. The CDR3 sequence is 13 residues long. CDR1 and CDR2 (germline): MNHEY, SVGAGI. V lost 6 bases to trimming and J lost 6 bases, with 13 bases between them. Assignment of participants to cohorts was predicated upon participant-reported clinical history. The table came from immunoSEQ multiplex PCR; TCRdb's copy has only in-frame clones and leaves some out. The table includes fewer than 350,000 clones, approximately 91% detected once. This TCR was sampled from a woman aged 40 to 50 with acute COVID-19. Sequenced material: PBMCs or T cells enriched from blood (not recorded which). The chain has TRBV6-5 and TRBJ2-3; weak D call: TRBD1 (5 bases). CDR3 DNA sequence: TGTGCCAGCAGAAGACAGCTCATGGATACGCAGTATTTT. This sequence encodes CASRRQLMDTQYF.